The 21 T cell receptor beta chains below were found in one sample sequenced in a study. The sorted Tregs were CD4+CD25+CD127-/low cells. TCRdb reanalysed the 5' RACE reads using MiXCR and keeps one entry per CDR3 protein. The sample holds around 10,000 distinct CDR3 sequences, 25% to 30% seen once. Sequenced material: Tregs sorted from a lymph node. Every receptor here comes from a female donor with breast cancer.

The rearrangement uses TRBV2 and TRBJ2-1, with 11 bases lining up with TRBD2. Germline loops: CDR1 SNHLY, CDR2 FYNNEI. CDR3 length: 16 amino acids. The V gene end was trimmed by 0 bases and the J gene end by 10 bases; junction bases not matched to a gene: 8. CDR3 sequence reads: CASSEARGTSGPEQFF. The CDR3 DNA is TGTGCCAGCAGTGAAGCGCGGGGGACTAGCGGACCAGAGCAGTTCTTC. The whole variable domain, remainder taken from reference TRBV2 and TRBJ2-1, is EPEVTQTPSHQVTQMGQEVILRCVPISNHLYFYWYRQILGQKVEFLVSFYNNEISEKSEIFDDQFSVERPDGSNFTLKIRSTKLEDSAMYFCASSEARGTSGPEQFFGPGTRLTVL.

This clonotype was detected many times. The CDR3 nucleotides read TGTGCCAGTAGTATCGCACGGCCTCCGGGCGGGCCAGAGACCCAGTACTTC. Translated, it gives CASSIARPPGGPETQYF. The V gene is TRBV19, the J gene TRBJ2-5; perhaps TRBD2 as D (5 bases). The CDR3 runs 17 residues. From germline, CDR1 is LNHDA and CDR2 SQIVND (reference sequence). Between the trimmed V and J ends, which lost 3 bases and 4 bases, there was a span of 21 bases.

This clonotype is labeled medium-sized (0.01 to 0.1%). The chain combines TRBV7-9 with TRBJ2-1; the match to TRBD2 covers 11 bases. V dropped 2 bases and J dropped 10; count of bases not matched to a gene: 4. This CDR3 has 14 residues. Germline CDR1 is SEHNR and CDR2 is FQNEAQ (reference sequence). CDR3 nucleotides: TGTGCCAGCAGCTTATCGGTAGCGGGAGGGGAGCAGTTCTTC. Its translation: CASSLSVAGGEQFF.

By share, this clonotype ranks as medium-sized. This chain joins TRBV28 and TRBJ1-1; no definite D call. CDR1 is MDHEN, CDR2 SYDVKM, per germline. The germline V and J ends were trimmed by 6 bases and 0 bases, with 2 bases remaining between them. The length of the CDR3 is 11 residues. This CDR3 is CASRVNTEAFF. The CDR3, as DNA: TGTGCCAGCAGAGTGAACACTGAAGCTTTCTTT. Drawing the rest from reference TRBV28 and TRBJ1-1, the complete variable domain is DVKVTQSSRYLVKRTGEKVFLECVQDMDHENMFWYRQDPGLGLRLIYFSYDVKMKEKGDIPEGYSVSREKKERFSLILESASTNQTSMYLCASRVNTEAFFGQGTRLTVV.

This clonotype was detected only once. The chain joins TRBV4-1 to TRBJ2-7, with D maybe TRBD2 (5 bases). This CDR3 contains 13 residues. Trimming cost V 4 bases and J 3 bases, with 10 bases left between them. Looked up from germline, CDR1 is MGHRA and CDR2 is YSYEKL. The CDR3 protein is CASSPKGSYEQYF. CDR3 DNA sequence: TGCGCCAGCAGCCCCAAAGGGAGCTACGAGCAGTACTTC.

This clonotype has just a few counts. The J gene is TRBJ2-5, the V gene TRBV5-1; D may correspond to TRBD1 or TRBD2 (5 bases each). CDR3 length: 12 residues. V gave up 4 bases and J gave up 5 bases, with 9 bases separating them. Per the germline V gene, CDR1 is SGHRS and CDR2 is YFSETQ. The CDR3 nucleotides read TGCGCCAGCAGCCCCGAGGGGGAGACCCAGTACTTC. Translating it yields CASSPEGETQYF.

This clonotype showed up just a few times. The chain uses TRBV28 and TRBJ2-1; TRBD1 is a possible D gene (6 bases). CDR1 is MDHEN and CDR2 is SYDVKM in the germline V gene. Between the trimmed V and J ends, which lost 3 bases and 5 bases, there was a span of 14 bases. The CDR3 covers 15 residues. This CDR3 is CASSFYRESNNEQFF. In DNA, the CDR3 is TGTGCCAGCAGTTTTTACAGGGAATCCAACAATGAGCAGTTCTTC. Together with reference TRBV28 and TRBJ2-1, the CDR3 gives the full variable domain: DVKVTQSSRYLVKRTGEKVFLECVQDMDHENMFWYRQDPGLGLRLIYFSYDVKMKEKGDIPEGYSVSREKKERFSLILESASTNQTSMYLCASSFYRESNNEQFFGPGTRLTVL.

A remark on this clonotype: A read error is possible here, since a much larger clone lies one base away. This CDR3 fails to terminate in the conserved phenylalanine or tryptophan, so it likely reflects a read error. V and J are TRBV20-1 and TRBJ1-1; the match to TRBD1 covers 7 bases. Germline V gives CDR1 DFQATT, CDR2 SNEGSKA (reference sequence). This CDR3 is built from 16 residues. J was trimmed by 0 bases and V by 0 bases; bases with no gene match: 7. In DNA form, the CDR3 reads TGCAGTGCTAGAGACCGGGACAGAGATCTGAACACTGAAGCTTTCTTA. Translated, it gives CSARDRDRDLNTEAFL.

The genes are TRBV12-2 and TRBJ1-6; no DNA check was done on the table's D call, TRBD1. TRBV12-2 is a known pseudogene. The length of the CDR3 is 17 residues. The CDR3 is CASRSRTGISYNSPLHF. The CDR3 coding sequence is TGTGCAAGTCGCTCCAGGACAGGGATTTCCTATAATTCACCCCTCCACTTT.

The table lists this clonotype with a count of one. A junction end diverges from the germline sequence, so it may reflect a read error. The chain has TRBV20-1 and TRBJ2-1; maybe TRBD2 (6 bases). This CDR3 has 17 amino acids. CDR1 and CDR2 (germline): DFQATT, SNEGSKA (reference sequence). CDR3 region: CSARDPRVCGENNEQFF. CDR3 coding DNA: TGCAGTGCTAGAGATCCCCGGGTTTGCGGGGAAAACAACGAGCAGTTCTTC.

This clonotype was counted between two and nine times. The chain uses TRBV4-2 and TRBJ1-2, with D possibly matching TRBD1 (6 bases). CDR1 is LGHNA, CDR2 YNFKEQ, per germline. CDR3 length equals 16 residues. Trimming took 2 bases from V and 4 from J, leaving 17 bases between them. CDR3 loop: CASSQSNREAGYGYTF. The CDR3 DNA follows: TGTGCCAGCAGCCAAAGCAACAGGGAAGCGGGCTATGGCTACACCTTC.

Sample share makes this clonotype medium-sized (0.01 to 0.1%). This chain connects TRBV12-3 or TRBV12-4 to TRBJ2-7; D is ambiguous. The CDR3 is 13 residues long. V was pared by 2 bases and J by 2 bases, with 7 bases between. The CDR3 nucleotides read TGTGCCAGCAGTTTACAGGTAACCTACGAGCAGTACTTC. This gives the protein CASSLQVTYEQYF.

This clonotype is medium-sized within its sample. The chain recombines TRBV6-1 with TRBJ2-1; 7 positions match TRBD1. CDR1 is MNHNS and CDR2 is SASEGT in the germline V gene. The ends lost 11 bases at V and 9 bases at J; junction bases unmatched: 13. The length of the CDR3 is 13 residues. Written as DNA, the CDR3 is TGTGCCGGCACCCCGGGACAGTTCGGTGAGCAGTTCTTC. This codes for CAGTPGQFGEQFF.

At least ten counts were recorded for this clonotype. The rearrangement joins TRBV7-2 to TRBJ2-7; 10 bases align to TRBD2. Germline V gene lookup returns CDR1 SGHTA and CDR2 FQGNSA. V shed 4 bases and J 0 bases; nucleotides not matched to a gene: 3. This CDR3 contains 15 residues. CDR3 DNA: TGTGCCAGCAGCTCCGCTAGCGGGAGCTCCTACGAGCAGTACTTC. Translated, it gives CASSSASGSSYEQYF.

Within the sample, this clonotype is medium-sized. This chain connects TRBV12-3 or TRBV12-4 to TRBJ2-1; D perhaps matches TRBD1 (6 bases). This CDR3 region has 17 residues. V was clipped by 4 bases and J by 9 bases, with 25 bases between them. The CDR3 DNA sequence: TGTGCCAGCAGTTCAGATTCACAGGGTGGGATTCGGGGTGAGCAGTTCTTC. As protein: CASSSDSQGGIRGEQFF.

The gene calls are TRBV12-3 or TRBV12-4 and TRBJ2-1; tentatively, D is TRBD2 (5 bases). CDR3 length: 15 residues. Between the trimmed V and J ends, which lost 5 bases and 4 bases, there was a span of 15 bases. CDR3 protein: CASSPGGGAYNEQFF. DNA for the CDR3: TGTGCCAGCAGTCCCGGAGGAGGAGCTTACAATGAGCAGTTCTTC.

By frequency in the sample, this clonotype is medium-sized (0.01 to 0.1%). The chain uses TRBV19 and TRBJ1-5, with D possibly matching TRBD1 (5 bases). V lost 3 bases and J lost 7, with 10 bases in between. The CDR3 contains 13 residues. In germline, CDR1 is LNHDA, CDR2 SQIVND (reference sequence). CDR3 coding DNA: TGTGCCAGTAGTATGGGACGAGGCCAGCCCCAGCATTTT. Its translation: CASSMGRGQPQHF.

V and J are TRBV7-9 and TRBJ1-5, with TRBD1 identical over 7 bases. J gave up 6 bases and V 5 bases, and 4 bases lay outside the gene matches. This CDR3 comprises 13 residues. Germline V CDR1 and CDR2: SEHNR, FQNEAQ (reference sequence). The chain's CDR3 is CASSPQGGQPQHF. The CDR3 DNA is TGTGCCAGCAGCCCTCAGGGGGGTCAGCCCCAGCATTTT.

This chain connects TRBV6-6 to TRBJ2-2; D might be TRBD1 (6 bases). The germline CDR1 and CDR2 sequences are MNHNY and SVGAGI (reference sequence). V was trimmed by 2 bases and J by 5 bases, leaving 18 bases between them. This CDR3 is built from 17 residues. The CDR3 reads CASSYPNRAGGTGELFF. The CDR3 DNA sequence: TGTGCCAGCAGTTACCCGAACAGGGCCGGCGGTACCGGGGAGCTGTTTTTT.

The J gene is TRBJ2-7, the V gene TRBV6-5; possible D gene TRBD1, 5 bases. The ends were cut back, 2 bases at V and 9 bases at J, with 11 bases in the middle. The CDR3 length is 12 residues. Germline-derived CDR1 and CDR2 are MNHEY and SVGAGI. The CDR3 sequence is CASSYSPGMQYF. As DNA, the CDR3 is TGTGCCAGCAGTTACAGTCCAGGGATGCAGTACTTC.

There are a few counts of this clonotype. Lacking the conserved final phenylalanine or tryptophan, this CDR3 likely reflects a read error. This chain's CDR3 is CSARDSGYEQFL. Here the CDR3 DNA reads TGCAGTGCTAGGGATTCAGGGTATGAGCAGTTCCTC. The chain joins TRBV20-1 to TRBJ2-1, with TRBD1 as a possible D gene (5 bases). V dropped 3 bases and J dropped 8 bases, with 11 bases sitting between them. Germline assignment: CDR1 DFQATT and CDR2 SNEGSKA (reference sequence). This CDR3 contains 12 residues.